A single sample is the source of the 5 T cell receptor beta chains below, sequenced in a study of blood T cells in healthy people across ages. Together with a sample-barcoded 5' primer, a J-beta primer mix was included in a second PCR lasting roughly 6 to 12 cycles. MiXCR was run by TCRdb on the 5' RACE reads, yielding one entry per CDR3 protein. This sample has 1.5 million to 2 million distinct CDR3 sequences, with about 28% found just once. The sample comprised blood. The source of these receptors is a woman between 25 and 40 years old in good health.

This clonotype was detected only once. A much larger clone lies one base from this, so it may be a read error. This chain connects TRBV25-1 to TRBJ2-5; 11 bases match TRBD2. TRBJ2-7 explains the end of the DNA better; the J call may be wrong. CDR3 length equals 15 residues. CDR1 and CDR2 from the germline V gene are MGHDK and SYGVNS. This CDR3 reads CASSAGLAVRCEQYF. The CDR3 DNA is TGTGCCAGCAGTGCGGGACTAGCGGTCCGCTGCGAGCAGTACTTC.

The V and J genes are TRBV10-3 and TRBJ2-3; tentative D call: TRBD2 (5 bases). The CDR3 sequence is 14 residues long. Germline values: CDR1 ENHRY, CDR2 SYGVKD. With 7 bases removed from V and 0 bases from J, the gap between germline ends came to 11 bases. CDR3 nucleotides: TGTGCCATCACCCCGGGAACTAGCACAGATACGCAGTATTTT. This gives the protein CAITPGTSTDTQYF.

The gene calls are TRBV9 and TRBJ2-2; tentative D call: TRBD2 (7 bases). Per germline, CDR1 SGDLS and CDR2 YYNGEE. This CDR3 has 19 amino acids. Between the trimmed V and J ends, which lost 2 bases and 3 bases, there was a span of 23 bases. CDR3 in DNA: TGTGCCAGCAGCGTCACACAGGGAGGGTCTTCTTGGGACACCGGGGAGCTGTTTTTT. This codes for CASSVTQGGSSWDTGELFF.

This clonotype was seen more than once but under ten times. The chain couples TRBV3-1 to TRBJ1-6; perhaps TRBD1 as D (6 bases). The V gene's germline CDR1 is LGHDT and CDR2 YNNKEL (reference sequence). The CDR3 extends over 14 amino acids. V dropped 8 bases and J dropped 6 bases, with 14 bases sitting between them. This CDR3 reads CASRPGGRNSPLHF. The CDR3 DNA follows: TGTGCCAGCCGGCCTGGGGGGCGTAATTCACCCCTCCACTTT.

The J gene is TRBJ2-5, the V gene TRBV6-5; 7 bases are shared with TRBD2. V gave up 2 bases and J gave up 7 bases; unmatched junction bases: 10. Looked up from germline, CDR1 is MNHEY and CDR2 is SVGAGI. CDR3 size: 15 residues. CDR3 nucleotide sequence: TGTGCCAGCAGTTACGGGGTGGACGGCGGGAGGACCCAGTACTTC. Its translation: CASSYGVDGGRTQYF.